This TCR beta chain was observed in a study of blood T cell repertoires in COVID-19 (dated by TCRdb to the early 2020s). Turning to the overall study: Collaborator samples came from the United States, Italy and Spain and covered acute and convalescent phases of COVID-19. The prospective study material was composed of cDNA or gDNA derived from T cells, B-cell-depleted T cells, or PBMCs. The dataset comprised deeply sampled blood TCRbeta repertoires from subjects exposed to, actively infected with, or recovered from COVID-19. The repertoires were made available in a free public database intended to serve as a resource for research on the immune response to SARS-CoV-2. Samples were obtained from the ongoing ImmuneRACE study (first 160 participants) and from about 1,300 subjects provided by 6 global collaborators. Sample metadata almost always included a de-identified subject ID, COVID-19 status, age in years and sex. HLA class I and class II types, where available, came from metadata supplied by the sample provider rather than from assay-based typing. Results the study describes overall, beyond this receptor: Clinical and demographic metadata were provided uncurated, with the amount varying by source and participant.

TCRbeta CDR3 regions were amplified from genomic DNA by means of the immunoSEQ Assay, a bias-controlled multiplex PCR. Per the source publication's procedure: The number of nucleated cells in each sample was estimated from the amplification of reference gene primers within the assay. To quantify the absolute abundance of each unique TCRbeta CDR3 rearrangement, sequence reads were collapsed and filtered. Productive Simpson clonality was computed per sample as the square root of Simpson's diversity index over productive rearrangements. TCRdb retrieved this table from immuneACCESS and kept in-frame rearrangements only. Not all clones are present; in checked studies, unresolved V genes account for under half, and no reason is known for the remainder. The DNA gave D and trimming, while V, J and clone size come from that table. The sample table holds about 230,000 clones, of which roughly 80% were seen once. Approximately 2.6% of the sample is in the top ten clones.

Between the V and J ends, shortened by 0 bases and 2 bases respectively, the junction contains 17 bases. Measured from the cysteine to the phenylalanine, the CDR3 is 18 residues long. Only the CDR3 portion is preserved as DNA: 54 bases, with reading frame beginning at the first base. As encoded in the germline V gene, CDR1 is SGDLS while CDR2 is YYNGEE. The collaborating institutions used their own protocols to collect whole blood in K2EDTA tubes. For TCRbeta analysis, collaborator samples were shipped as frozen whole blood, as isolated PBMCs, or as DNA extracted from either sample type. In the case of this clone: The antigen it recognizes is unknown. The record has no base qualities; no much larger clone is one base away.

This sequence was found in a woman aged 70-85 years with active or convalescent COVID-19. Sequencing used peripheral blood. This chain joins TRBV9 to TRBJ1-4; possibly the D gene is TRBD1, per 5 matching bases. The DNA sequence reads TGTGCCAGCAGCGTAGGCCCAGGTGGGGGGTTCACTAATGAAAAACTGTTTTTT. Its protein is CASSVGPGGGFTNEKLFF.